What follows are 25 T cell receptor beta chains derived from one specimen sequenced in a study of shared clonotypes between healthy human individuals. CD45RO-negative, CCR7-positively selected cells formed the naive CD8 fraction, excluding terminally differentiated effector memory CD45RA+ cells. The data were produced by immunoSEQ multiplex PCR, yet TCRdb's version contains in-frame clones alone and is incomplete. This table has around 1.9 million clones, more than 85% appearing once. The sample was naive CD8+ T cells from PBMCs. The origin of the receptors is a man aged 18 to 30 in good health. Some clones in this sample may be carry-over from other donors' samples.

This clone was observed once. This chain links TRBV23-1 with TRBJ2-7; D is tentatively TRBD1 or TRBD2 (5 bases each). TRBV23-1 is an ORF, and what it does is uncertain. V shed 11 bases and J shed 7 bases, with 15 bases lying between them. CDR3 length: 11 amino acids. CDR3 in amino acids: CAQGRMGEQYF. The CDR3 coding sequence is TGCGCCCAGGGACGAATGGGGGAGCAGTACTTC.

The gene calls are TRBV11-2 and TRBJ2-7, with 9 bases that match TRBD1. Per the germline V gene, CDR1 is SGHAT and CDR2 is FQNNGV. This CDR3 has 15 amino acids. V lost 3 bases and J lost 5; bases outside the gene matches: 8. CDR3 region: CASSLGDRDGDEQYF. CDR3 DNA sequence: TGTGCCAGCAGCTTGGGGGACAGGGACGGGGACGAGCAGTACTTC.

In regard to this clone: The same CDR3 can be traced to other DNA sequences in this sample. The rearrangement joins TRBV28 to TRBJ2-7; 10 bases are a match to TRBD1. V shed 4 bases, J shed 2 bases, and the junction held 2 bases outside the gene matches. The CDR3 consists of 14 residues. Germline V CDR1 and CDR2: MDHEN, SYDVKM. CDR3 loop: CASSWGQGTYEQYF. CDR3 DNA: TGTGCCAGCAGTTGGGGACAGGGGACCTACGAGCAGTACTTC.

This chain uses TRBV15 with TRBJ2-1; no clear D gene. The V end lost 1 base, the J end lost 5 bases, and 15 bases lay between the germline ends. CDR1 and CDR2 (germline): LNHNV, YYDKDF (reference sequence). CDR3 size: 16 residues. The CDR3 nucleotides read TGTGCCACCAGCAGAGCGAGAAGAGGAGAGAACAATGAGCAGTTCTTC. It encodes CATSRARRGENNEQFF.

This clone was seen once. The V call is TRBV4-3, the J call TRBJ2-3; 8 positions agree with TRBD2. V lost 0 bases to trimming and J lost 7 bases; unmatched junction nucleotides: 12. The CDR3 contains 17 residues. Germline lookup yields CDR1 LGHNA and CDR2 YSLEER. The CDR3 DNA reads TGCGCCAGCAGCCAAGAAACTCGCGGGAGGTCCGAATATACGCAGTATTTT. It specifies CASSQETRGRSEYTQYF.

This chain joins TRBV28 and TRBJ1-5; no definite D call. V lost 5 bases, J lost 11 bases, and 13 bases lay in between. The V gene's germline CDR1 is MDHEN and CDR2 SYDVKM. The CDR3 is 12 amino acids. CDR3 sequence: CASSPTGEAQHF. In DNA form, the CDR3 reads TGTGCCAGCAGTCCGACCGGGGAGGCCCAGCATTTT.

CDR3 DNA: TGTGCCAGCAGCTCTCCGACAGGGCGGGACGAGCAGTACTTC. Protein sequence: CASSSPTGRDEQYF. The chain couples TRBV7-9 to TRBJ2-7, with 7 bases that match TRBD1. V gave up 4 bases and J gave up 5 bases; unmatched junction bases: 8. Germline CDR1 and CDR2: SEHNR and FQNEAQ (reference sequence). This CDR3 has 14 amino acids.

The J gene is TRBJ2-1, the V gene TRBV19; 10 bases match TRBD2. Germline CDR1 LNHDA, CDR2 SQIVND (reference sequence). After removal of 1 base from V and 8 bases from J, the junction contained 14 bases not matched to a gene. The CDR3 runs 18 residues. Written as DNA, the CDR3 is TGTGCCAGTAGTATAGGACCCCCATCTAGCGGGAGCTCGGATGAGCAGTTCTTC. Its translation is CASSIGPPSSGSSDEQFF.

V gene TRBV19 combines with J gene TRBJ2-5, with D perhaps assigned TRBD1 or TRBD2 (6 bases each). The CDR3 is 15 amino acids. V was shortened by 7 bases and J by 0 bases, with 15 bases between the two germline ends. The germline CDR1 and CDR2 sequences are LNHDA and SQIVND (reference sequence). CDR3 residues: CASKRGAAYQETQYF. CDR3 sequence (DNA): TGTGCCAGTAAAAGGGGGGCAGCGTACCAAGAGACCCAGTACTTC.

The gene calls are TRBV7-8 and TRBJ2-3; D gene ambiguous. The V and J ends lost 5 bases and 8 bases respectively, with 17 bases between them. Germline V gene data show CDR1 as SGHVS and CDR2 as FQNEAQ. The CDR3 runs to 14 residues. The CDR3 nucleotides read TGTGCCAGCAGCCCGGGCGGCTCCGGCGGTACGCAGTATTTT. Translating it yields CASSPGGSGGTQYF.

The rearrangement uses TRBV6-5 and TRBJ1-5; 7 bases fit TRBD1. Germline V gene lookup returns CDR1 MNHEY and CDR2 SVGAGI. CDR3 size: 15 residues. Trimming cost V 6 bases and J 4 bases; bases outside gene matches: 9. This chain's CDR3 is CASRSHRGGNQPQHF. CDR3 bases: TGTGCCAGCAGATCCCACAGGGGTGGAAATCAGCCCCAGCATTTT.

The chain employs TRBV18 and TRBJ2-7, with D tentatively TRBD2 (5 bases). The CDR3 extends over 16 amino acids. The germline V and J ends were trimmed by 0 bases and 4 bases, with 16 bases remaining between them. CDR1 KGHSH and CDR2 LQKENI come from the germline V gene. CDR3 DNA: TGTGCCAGCTCACCACCGACCGGGGAAATAGGATACGAGCAGTACTTC. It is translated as CASSPPTGEIGYEQYF.

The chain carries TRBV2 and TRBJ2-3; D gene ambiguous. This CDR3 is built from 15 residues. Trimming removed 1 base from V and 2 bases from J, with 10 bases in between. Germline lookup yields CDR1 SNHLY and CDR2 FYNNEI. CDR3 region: CASSEGSVTTDTQYF. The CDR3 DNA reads TGTGCCAGCAGTGAAGGATCGGTCACCACAGATACGCAGTATTTT.

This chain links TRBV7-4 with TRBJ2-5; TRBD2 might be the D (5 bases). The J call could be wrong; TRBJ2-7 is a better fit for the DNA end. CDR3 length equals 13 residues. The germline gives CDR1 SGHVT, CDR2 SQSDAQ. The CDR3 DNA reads TGTGCCAGCAGCGGGTGGACTTTCCACGAGCAGTACTTC. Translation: CASSGWTFHEQYF.

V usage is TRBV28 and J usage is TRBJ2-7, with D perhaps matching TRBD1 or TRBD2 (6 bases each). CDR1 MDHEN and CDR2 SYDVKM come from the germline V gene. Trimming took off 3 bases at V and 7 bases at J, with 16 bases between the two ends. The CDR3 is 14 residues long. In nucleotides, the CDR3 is TGTGCCAGCAGTTTCCCGGGGGCCACCAAGGAGCAGTACTTC. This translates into CASSFPGATKEQYF.

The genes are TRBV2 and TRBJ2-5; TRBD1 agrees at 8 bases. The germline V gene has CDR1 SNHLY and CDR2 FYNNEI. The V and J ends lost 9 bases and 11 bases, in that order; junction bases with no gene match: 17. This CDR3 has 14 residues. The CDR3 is CASVQGDLLWEQYF. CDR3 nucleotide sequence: TGTGCCAGTGTACAGGGGGACCTCCTATGGGAGCAGTACTTC.

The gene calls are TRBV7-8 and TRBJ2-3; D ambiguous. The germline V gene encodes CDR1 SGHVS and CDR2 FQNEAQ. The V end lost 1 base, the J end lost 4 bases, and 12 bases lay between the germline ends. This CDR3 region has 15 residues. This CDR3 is CASSLGTLRADTQYF. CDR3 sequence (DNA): TGTGCCAGCAGCTTAGGGACCCTACGGGCAGATACGCAGTATTTT. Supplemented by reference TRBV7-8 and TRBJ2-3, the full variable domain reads GAGVSQSPRYKVAKRGQDVALRCDPISGHVSLFWYQQALGQGPEFLTYFQNEAQLDKSGLPSDRFFAERPEGSVSTLKIQRTQQEDSAVYLCASSLGTLRADTQYFGPGTRLTVL.

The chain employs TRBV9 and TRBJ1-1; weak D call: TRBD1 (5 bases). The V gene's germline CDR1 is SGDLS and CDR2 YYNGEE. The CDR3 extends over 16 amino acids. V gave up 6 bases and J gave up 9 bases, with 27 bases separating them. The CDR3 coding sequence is TGTGCCAGCACCTCAGGGAAGGGAGGCGGGAAAGAAAAAGCTTTCTTT. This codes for CASTSGKGGGKEKAFF.

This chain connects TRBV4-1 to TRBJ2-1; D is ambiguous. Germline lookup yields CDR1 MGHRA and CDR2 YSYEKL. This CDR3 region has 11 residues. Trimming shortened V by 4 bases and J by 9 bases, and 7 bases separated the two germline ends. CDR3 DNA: TGCGCCAGCAGCCTGTGGGGTGAGCAGTTCTTC. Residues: CASSLWGEQFF.

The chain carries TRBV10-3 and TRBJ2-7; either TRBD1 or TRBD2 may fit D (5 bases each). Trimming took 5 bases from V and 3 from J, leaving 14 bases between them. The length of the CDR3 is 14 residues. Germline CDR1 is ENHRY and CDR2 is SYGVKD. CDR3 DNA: TGTGCCATCAGTAGGGGACCGCCACTCTACGAGCAGTACTTC. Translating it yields CAISRGPPLYEQYF.

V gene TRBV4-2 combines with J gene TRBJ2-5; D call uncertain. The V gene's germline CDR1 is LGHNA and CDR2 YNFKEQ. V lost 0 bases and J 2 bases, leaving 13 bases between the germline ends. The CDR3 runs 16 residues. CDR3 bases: TGTGCCAGCAGCCAAGAATGGGCCCCAGGTCAAGAGACCCAGTACTTC. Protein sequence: CASSQEWAPGQETQYF.

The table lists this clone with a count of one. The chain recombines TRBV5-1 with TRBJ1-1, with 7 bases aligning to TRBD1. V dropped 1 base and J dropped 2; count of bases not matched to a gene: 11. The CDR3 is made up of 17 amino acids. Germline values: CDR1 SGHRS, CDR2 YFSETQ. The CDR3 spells CASSLWGTAKPNTEAFF. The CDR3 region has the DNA TGCGCCAGCAGCTTGTGGGGGACAGCAAAACCTAACACTGAAGCTTTCTTT.

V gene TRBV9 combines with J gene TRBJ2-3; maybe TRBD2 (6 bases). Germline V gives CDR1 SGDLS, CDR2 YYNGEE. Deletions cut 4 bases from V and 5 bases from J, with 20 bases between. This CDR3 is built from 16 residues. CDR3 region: CASSPEDWRGLDTQYF. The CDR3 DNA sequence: TGTGCCAGCAGCCCTGAGGACTGGAGGGGTTTAGATACGCAGTATTTT.

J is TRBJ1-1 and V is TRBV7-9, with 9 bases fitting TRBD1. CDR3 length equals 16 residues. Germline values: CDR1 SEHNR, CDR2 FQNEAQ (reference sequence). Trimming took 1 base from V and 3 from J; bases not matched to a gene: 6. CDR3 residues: CASSLVPGQGDTEAFF. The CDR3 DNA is TGTGCCAGCAGCTTAGTTCCGGGACAGGGAGACACTGAAGCTTTCTTT.

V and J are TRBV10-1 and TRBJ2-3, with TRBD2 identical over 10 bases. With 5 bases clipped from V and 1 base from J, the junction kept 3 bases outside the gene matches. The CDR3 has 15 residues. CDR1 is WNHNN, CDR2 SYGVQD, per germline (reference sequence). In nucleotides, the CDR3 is TGCGCCAGCAGTCCCGGGACTAGCGGCACAGATACGCAGTATTTT. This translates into CASSPGTSGTDTQYF.